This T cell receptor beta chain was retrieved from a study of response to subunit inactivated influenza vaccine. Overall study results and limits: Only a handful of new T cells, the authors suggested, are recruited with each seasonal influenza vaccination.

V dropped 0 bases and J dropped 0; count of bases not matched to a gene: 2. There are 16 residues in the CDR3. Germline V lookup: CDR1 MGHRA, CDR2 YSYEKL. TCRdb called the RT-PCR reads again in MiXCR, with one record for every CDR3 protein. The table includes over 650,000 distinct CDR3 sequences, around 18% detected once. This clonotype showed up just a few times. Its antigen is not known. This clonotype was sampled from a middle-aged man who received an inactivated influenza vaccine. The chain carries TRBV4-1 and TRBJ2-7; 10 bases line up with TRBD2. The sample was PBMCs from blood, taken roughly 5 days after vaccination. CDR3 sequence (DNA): TGCGCCAGCAGCCAAGATATAGCGGGGGGCTCCTACGAGCAGTACTTC. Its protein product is CASSQDIAGGSYEQYF.